This T cell receptor beta chain is drawn from a study of cytomegalovirus exposure and HLA in healthy donors. Regarding the study as a whole: Reports showed the classifier diagnosing cytomegalovirus status with high specificity and sensitivity.

It was with 60 Vbeta and 13 Jbeta primers that the PCR ran. The table came from immunoSEQ multiplex PCR; TCRdb's copy has only in-frame clones and leaves some out. The table lists around 74,000 clones, 70% to 85% of them singletons. This CDR3 comprises 11 residues. V lost 5 bases, J lost 7 bases, and 7 bases lay in between. The germline CDR1 and CDR2 sequences are SGHVS and FQNEAQ. As to this clone: Antigen specificity is unknown.

Specimen: PBMCs. This chain uses TRBV7-8 with TRBJ2-3; a possible D gene is TRBD2 (5 bases). The TCR sequence derives from a man younger than 45 in good health and CMV-seronegative. The CDR3 DNA sequence: TGTGCCAGCAGCCCGGGGAATACGCAGTATTTT. Protein: CASSPGNTQYF.